One sample yielded the 8 T cell receptor beta chains listed below, sequenced in a study of early T cells in non-severe SARS-CoV-2 infection. Via MiXCR, TCRdb re-called the 5' RACE reads, giving one row per CDR3 protein. The table has 75,000 or so distinct CDR3 sequences, 11% to 15% seen once; the top ten hold 11%. Source material: whole blood. The receptors stem from an adult who was a healthcare worker with PCR-confirmed SARS-CoV-2 infection or an uninfected control (not recorded which).

The V and J genes are TRBV3-1 and TRBJ2-3; 12 bases fit TRBD1. Germline V gives CDR1 LGHDT, CDR2 YNNKEL (reference sequence). This CDR3 comprises 16 residues. The junction had 8 bases not matched to a gene; V was cut back by 6 bases and J by 4 bases. For the CDR3, the DNA is TGTGCCAGCAGTCAACTGGGACAGGGGGCCGCAGATACGCAGTATTTT. Protein sequence: CASSQLGQGAADTQYF.

This chain links TRBV5-4 with TRBJ1-1, with D perhaps matching TRBD1 (6 bases). The V and J ends lost 3 bases and 3 bases respectively, with 15 bases between them. CDR3 size: 15 residues. Germline V gene lookup returns CDR1 SGHNT and CDR2 YYREEE (reference sequence). In DNA, the CDR3 is TGTGCCAGCAGCTCCCCGGGGGCGCCATACACTGAAGCTTTCTTT. Amino acid sequence: CASSSPGAPYTEAFF.

The CDR3 nucleotides are TGCGCCAGCAGCCCTTTGACTGTTGCTGGGGCCAACGTCCTGACTTTC. Translation gives CASSPLTVAGANVLTF. The rearrangement links TRBV4-1 to TRBJ2-6; D uncertain. CDR1 MGHRA and CDR2 YSYEKL come from the germline V gene. The V gene lost 4 bases and the J gene lost 2 bases, with 12 bases spanning the gap. This CDR3 is built from 16 residues.

The rearrangement joins TRBV29-1 to TRBJ1-1, with D uncertain. The CDR3 length is 13 residues. Germline loops: CDR1 SQVTM, CDR2 ANQGSEA. Between the trimmed V and J ends, which lost 4 bases and 0 bases, there was a span of 9 bases. The CDR3 coding sequence is TGCAGCGTTGTGCCCGGGGTGAACACTGAAGCTTTCTTT. It encodes CSVVPGVNTEAFF.

This clonotype was found many times. V gene TRBV11-2 combines with J gene TRBJ1-3, with 8 positions matching TRBD1. The CDR3 runs to 16 residues. The V gene's germline CDR1 is SGHAT and CDR2 FQNNGV. After removal of 4 bases from V and 3 bases from J, the junction contained 8 bases not matched to a gene. CDR3 in amino acids: CASSSRTGLFGNTIYF. The CDR3 coding sequence is TGTGCCAGCAGCTCCAGGACAGGGTTGTTTGGAAACACCATATATTTT.

This clonotype showed up many times. The gene calls are TRBV6-1 and TRBJ2-7; TRBD2 is a possible D gene (6 bases). Germline V gene lookup returns CDR1 MNHNS and CDR2 SASEGT. The ends were cut back, 2 bases at V and 3 bases at J, with 11 bases in the middle. This CDR3 has 14 residues. In nucleotides, the CDR3 is TGTGCCAGCAGTGAAATGGAGGGCTTCTACGAGCAGTACTTC. Protein product: CASSEMEGFYEQYF.

The chain uses TRBV5-1 and TRBJ2-3; 11 positions agree with TRBD2. This CDR3 comprises 16 residues. Germline V gives CDR1 SGHRS, CDR2 YFSETQ. With 2 bases clipped from V and 3 bases from J, the junction kept 5 bases outside the gene matches. The CDR3 coding sequence is TGCGCCAGCAGCTTTAGCGGGGGGGCTATGACAGATACGCAGTATTTT. Protein sequence: CASSFSGGAMTDTQYF.

This chain connects TRBV28 to TRBJ1-1, with D uncertain. V was shortened by 6 bases and J by 11 bases, with 13 bases between the two germline ends. The CDR3 is 11 residues long. Germline CDR1 reads MDHEN; CDR2 reads SYDVKM. The CDR3 nucleotides are TGTGCCAGCAGGAACAGCCTCTATGCTTTCTTT. Its protein product is CASRNSLYAFF.